A single sample is the source of the 14 T cell receptor beta chains below, sequenced in a study of T cell changes during pregnancy in multiple sclerosis. The assay was immunoSEQ multiplex PCR, and TCRdb's table has in-frame clones only and misses some. Of about 120,000 clones listed, roughly 92% are singletons. Sequences were derived from peripheral blood, sampled before pregnancy. The receptors were gathered from a female donor with multiple sclerosis, enrolled in a pregnancy study.

The chain employs TRBV19 and TRBJ1-4, with 10 bases matching TRBD1. The V and J ends lost 5 bases and 10 bases, in that order; junction bases with no gene match: 7. The germline CDR1 and CDR2 sequences are LNHDA and SQIVND (reference sequence). The CDR3 contains 14 residues. CDR3 nucleotide sequence: TGTGCCAGTAGTGGGGGACAGGGGAAGGTAAAACTGTTTTTT. This sequence encodes CASSGGQGKVKLFF. Together with reference TRBV19 and TRBJ1-4, the CDR3 gives the full variable domain: DGGITQSPKYLFRKEGQNVTLSCEQNLNHDAMYWYRQDPGQGLRLIYYSQIVNDFQKGDIAEGYSVSREKKESFPLTVTSAQKNPTAFYLCASSGGQGKVKLFFGSGTQLSVL.

CDR3 residues: CASSVSQWNTEAFF. CDR3 nucleotide sequence: TGTGCCAGCAGTGTAAGTCAGTGGAACACTGAAGCTTTCTTT. V and J are TRBV6-1 and TRBJ1-1; the D is unclear. The CDR3 loop spans 14 amino acids. V was trimmed by 4 bases and J by 1 base, leaving 10 bases between them. Germline CDR1 is MNHNS and CDR2 is SASEGT.

The chain carries TRBV6-1 and TRBJ2-5; D is ambiguous. The CDR3 length is 11 residues. Germline CDR1 is MNHNS and CDR2 is SASEGT. V shed 2 bases and J shed 5 bases, with 3 bases lying between them. CDR3 amino acids: CASSEHETQYF. DNA of the CDR3: TGTGCCAGCAGTGAACATGAGACCCAGTACTTC.

CDR3 sequence: CASSQEWQGDEKLFF. The CDR3 nucleotides are TGTGCCAGCAGCCAAGAGTGGCAGGGGGATGAAAAACTGTTTTTT. J is TRBJ1-4 and V is TRBV4-2; 7 nucleotides agree with TRBD1. CDR1 and CDR2 from the germline V gene are LGHNA and YNFKEQ. Trimming removed 0 bases from V and 6 bases from J; junction bases left unmatched: 4. The CDR3 loop spans 15 amino acids.

This chain uses TRBV6-6 with TRBJ2-7, with 11 bases fitting TRBD1. The V and J ends lost 7 bases and 4 bases, in that order; junction bases with no gene match: 12. The CDR3 is 16 residues long. Germline CDR1 MNHNY, CDR2 SVGAGI (reference sequence). The CDR3 here is CASTLNPGQGVYEQYF. The DNA for the CDR3 is TGTGCCAGCACTCTCAACCCGGGACAGGGGGTTTACGAGCAGTACTTC.

The CDR3, as DNA: TGCGCCAGCAGCTGGACTAGCGCTTCCTACGAGCAGTACTTC. Protein product: CASSWTSASYEQYF. The V gene is TRBV5-1, the J gene TRBJ2-7; 9 bases agree with TRBD2. There are 14 residues in the CDR3. Germline-derived CDR1 and CDR2 are SGHRS and YFSETQ. Unmatched junction bases numbered 2, after V lost 3 bases and J lost 1 base.

The chain employs TRBV5-4 and TRBJ1-2; possibly TRBD1 for D (6 bases). The CDR3 consists of 17 residues. CDR1 and CDR2 (germline): SGHNT, YYREEE (reference sequence). V was pared by 3 bases and J by 4 bases, with 22 bases between. DNA for the CDR3: TGTGCCAGCAGCTCCCGGGACACGGGATGGGGGGGCTATGGCTACACCTTC. It is translated as CASSSRDTGWGGYGYTF.

V and J are TRBV2 and TRBJ1-2, with 8 bases matching TRBD1. The CDR3 consists of 15 residues. J lost 9 bases, V lost 0 bases, and 9 bases had no gene match. Germline CDR1 reads SNHLY; CDR2 reads FYNNEI. CDR3 amino acids: CASSEATGAEDRYTF. CDR3 bases: TGTGCCAGCAGTGAAGCGACAGGGGCGGAGGATCGCTACACCTTC.

The chain recombines TRBV2 with TRBJ2-1; D is perhaps TRBD2 (6 bases). This CDR3 comprises 14 residues. V gave up 4 bases and J gave up 12 bases, with 19 bases separating them. Germline V CDR1 and CDR2: SNHLY, FYNNEI. As DNA, the CDR3 is TGTGCCAGCAGTGTGGTGCCTAGCGTAGATATGCAGTTCTTC. Encoded protein: CASSVVPSVDMQFF.

V and J are TRBV7-8 and TRBJ1-1, with TRBD1 matching 8 bases. The junction had 24 bases not matched to a gene; V was cut back by 4 bases and J by 8 bases. This CDR3 spans 19 amino acids. Germline loops: CDR1 SGHVS, CDR2 FQNEAQ. The CDR3 nucleotides are TGTGCCAGCAGCTCAAGGCCTCGACAGGGGCGGCGCTTAGTCTCCGAAGCTTTCTTT. It codes for CASSSRPRQGRRLVSEAFF.

The rearrangement links TRBV6-5 to TRBJ2-1, with TRBD2 as a possible D gene (6 bases). The V end was cut by 4 bases, the J end by 3 bases, with 13 bases between. CDR1 and CDR2 from the germline V gene are MNHEY and SVGAGI. CDR3 length equals 15 residues. This CDR3 is CASSSAGTLYNEQFF. CDR3 sequence (DNA): TGTGCCAGCAGTTCTGCCGGGACTCTCTACAATGAGCAGTTCTTC.

The rearrangement joins TRBV19 to TRBJ1-5, with 8 bases that match TRBD1. Unmatched junction bases numbered 10, after V lost 7 bases and J lost 5 bases. The germline gives CDR1 LNHDA, CDR2 SQIVND (reference sequence). The CDR3 loop spans 15 amino acids. In DNA, the CDR3 is TGTGCCAGTACCGGGGGGACAGGTACTTATCAGCCCCAGCATTTT. Amino acids: CASTGGTGTYQPQHF.

The rearrangement uses TRBV19 and TRBJ2-1; no definite D call. Germline assignment: CDR1 LNHDA and CDR2 SQIVND (reference sequence). The CDR3 has 13 residues. V lost 3 bases and J 4 bases, leaving 7 bases between the germline ends. Here the CDR3 DNA reads TGTGCCAGTAGTATCGTACTATACAATGAGCAGTTCTTC. This encodes CASSIVLYNEQFF.

The chain employs TRBV7-3 and TRBJ2-1, with 7 bases that match TRBD1. The CDR3 extends over 13 amino acids. Trimming at V came to 5 bases and at J to 5 bases, leaving 3 bases not matched to a gene. Germline CDR1 SGHTA, CDR2 FQGTGA. CDR3 sequence (DNA): TGTGCCAGCAGCCTTGACAGGGACAATGAGCAGTTCTTC. Translated, it gives CASSLDRDNEQFF.